This T cell receptor (beta chain) stems from a study of T cell responses to AZD1222 COVID-19 vaccine. Study summary: Pooling was applied to second doses at about 4 or about 12 weeks.

Study results and caveats: Receipt of two AZD1222 doses was followed by a rise in Spike-specific TCR breadth and depth. Unmutated variant regions reportedly attract nearly half of all spike-specific TCRs. It should be noted that donors were predominantly white British and more often female, and clonal diversity was possibly underestimated.

With regard to this clone: Its antigen is not known.

Only in-frame clones appear in the TCRdb table, and some are missing; sequencing was by immunoSEQ multiplex PCR. The sample holds 120,000 to 150,000 clones, 85% to 95% seen once. The V end lost 6 bases, the J end lost 3 bases, and 15 bases lay between the germline ends. Germline CDR1 is MNHEY and CDR2 is SVGAGI. The CDR3 has 15 residues. The gene calls are TRBV6-5 and TRBJ2-1; D might be TRBD1 or TRBD2, each matching 6 bases. The sample consisted of peripheral blood, taken on day 0 of AZD1222 vaccination. The receptor comes from an adult in good health. CDR3 amino acids: CASRRDINIYNEQFF. The DNA for the CDR3 is TGTGCCAGCAGGCGGGACATAAACATCTACAATGAGCAGTTCTTC.